These T cell receptor beta chains were read from a single sample in a study of blood T cell repertoires in COVID-19. Data came from immunoSEQ multiplex PCR; TCRdb stores just in-frame clones and leaves some out. The top ten clones hold around 2.8% of a sample with about 230,000 clones, 88% of them seen once. Specimen: peripheral blood. These receptors were collected from a woman aged 55-70 years with acute or convalescent COVID-19. The CDR3 runs from the conserved cysteine through the conserved F or W.

j_gene: TRBJ2-1
v_gene: TRBV4-1
CDR3aa: CASSQDPGQGIEQFF

j_gene: TRBJ2-3
v_gene: TRBV7-9
CDR3aa: CASSHLTSGSTNTQYF

j_gene: TRBJ1-6
v_gene: TRBV5-1
CDR3aa: CASSLKQGIDSPLHF

j_gene: TRBJ1-2
v_gene: TRBV6-5
CDR3aa: CASSTGTPNYGYTF

j_gene: TRBJ2-1
v_gene: TRBV9
CDR3aa: CASSPLPGAYNEQFF

j_gene: TRBJ2-1
v_gene: TRBV30
CDR3aa: CAWSTYNEQFF

j_gene: TRBJ1-6
v_gene: TRBV6-4
CDR3aa: CASSRDRDNSPLHF

j_gene: TRBJ2-4
v_gene: TRBV3-1/TRBV3-2
CDR3aa: CASSQDMTGIAKNIQYF

j_gene: TRBJ1-1
v_gene: TRBV9
CDR3aa: CASSARGLSEAFF

j_gene: TRBJ2-7
v_gene: TRBV15
CDR3aa: CATSREASGTSLREQYF

j_gene: TRBJ2-7
v_gene: TRBV3-1/TRBV3-2
CDR3aa: CASSQDASGGYEQYF

j_gene: TRBJ2-1
v_gene: TRBV7-6
CDR3aa: CASKAGGPGEQFF

j_gene: TRBJ2-7
v_gene: TRBV15
CDR3aa: CATSRDQVTGATYEQYF

j_gene: TRBJ2-3
v_gene: TRBV5-1
CDR3aa: CASSVGQAADTQYF

j_gene: TRBJ1-1
v_gene: TRBV9
CDR3aa: CASSASGVKNTEAFF

j_gene: TRBJ2-1
v_gene: TRBV5-1
CDR3aa: CASSLGQRSSYNEQFF

j_gene: TRBJ2-5
v_gene: TRBV5-5
CDR3aa: CASSLGPQAGETQYF

j_gene: TRBJ2-7
v_gene: TRBV19
CDR3aa: CASSQGRGAYEQYF

j_gene: TRBJ1-2
v_gene: TRBV6-5
CDR3aa: CASSYLGGGGYTF

j_gene: TRBJ2-3
v_gene: TRBV24-1
CDR3aa: CATSRGPTDTQYF

j_gene: TRBJ2-3
v_gene: TRBV27
CDR3aa: CASSFSGGADTQYF

j_gene: TRBJ1-2
v_gene: TRBV10-3
CDR3aa: CAISENGLYGYTF

j_gene: TRBJ1-1
v_gene: TRBV7-2
CDR3aa: CASSSAGKTEAFF

j_gene: TRBJ1-5
v_gene: TRBV19
CDR3aa: CASRTLGGGNQPQHF

j_gene: TRBJ1-2
v_gene: TRBV7-9
CDR3aa: CASSLVSGGGSDGYTF

j_gene: TRBJ1-1
v_gene: TRBV9
CDR3aa: CASSTGQMNTEAFF

j_gene: TRBJ1-1
v_gene: TRBV5-1
CDR3aa: CASSWNLDRGAEAFF

j_gene: TRBJ1-4
v_gene: TRBV6-1
CDR3aa: CASSDRGSNEKLFF

j_gene: TRBJ2-1
v_gene: TRBV7-9
CDR3aa: CASSWYRGTYNEQFF

j_gene: TRBJ2-5
v_gene: TRBV12-3/TRBV12-4
CDR3aa: CASSLGQGSFEHF

j_gene: TRBJ1-5
v_gene: TRBV2
CDR3aa: CASSARTGGYQPQHF